The present entry profiles one T cell receptor (beta chain) with its context. Participants, roughly 18 to 100 years old, spanned around 26 US areas. Germline values: CDR1 SGHRS, CDR2 YFSETQ. The CDR3 contains 13 residues. Germline trimming cut 3 bases from V and 5 bases from J; bases unmatched to any gene: 4. This sample was taken from a study of blood T cell repertoires in COVID-19. Repertoires were generated with immunoSEQ multiplex PCR, while TCRdb's copy carries only in-frame clones and drops some. Altogether 450,000 to 500,000 clones are present, roughly 90% being singletons, with the ten largest covering under 0.75%.

Sequencing input: PBMCs or T cells enriched from blood (not recorded which). The chain combines TRBV5-1 with TRBJ2-7; 8 bases fit TRBD1. This clonotype was sampled from a woman between 18 and 29 years old who had recovered from COVID-19. DNA for the CDR3: TGCGCCAGCAGCTATGGACAGGGTAACGAGCAGTACTTC. It specifies CASSYGQGNEQYF. Full variable domain (rest looked up from reference TRBV5-1 and TRBJ2-7): KAGVTQTPRYLIKTRGQQVTLSCSPISGHRSVSWYQQTPGQGLQFLFEYFSETQRNKGNFPGRFSGRQFSNSRSEMNVSTLELGDSALYLCASSYGQGNEQYFGPGTRLTVT.